This T cell receptor (beta chain) derives from a study of Graves' ophthalmopathy and Graves' hyperthyroidism. Study observations and caveats: The study's model predicted ophthalmopathy progression at about 68% sensitivity and about 72% specificity.

Of note for this clonotype: Antigen specificity is unknown.

RNA transcripts yielded amplified TCR beta CDR3 regions. The authors performed first-round RT-PCR with HTBI primers and then a second-round multiplex PCR. TCRdb re-analysed the multiplex PCR reads in MiXCR, keeping a single row per CDR3 protein. The sample shows about 1.1 million distinct CDR3 sequences, about 40% of them seen only once. CDR1 and CDR2 (germline): SGHVS, FNYEAQ. The V end was cut by 2 bases, the J end by 7 bases, with 12 bases between. CDR3 size: 15 residues. The clonotype was recovered from an adult man with Graves' hyperthyroidism. Sequencing was carried out using peripheral blood or thyroid tissue (not recorded which). The chain employs TRBV7-6 and TRBJ1-6, with D unresolved. This chain's CDR3 is CASSLTESQNSPLHF. In nucleotides, the CDR3 is TGTGCCAGCAGCTTAACAGAGAGCCAAAATTCACCCCTCCACTTT.